This T cell receptor beta chain was found in a study of blood T cells in healthy people across ages. Trimming took 0 bases from V and 3 from J, leaving 10 bases between them. The CDR3 has 14 residues. CDR1 is SGDLS, CDR2 YYNGEE, per germline. The second PCR ran about 6 to 12 cycles with a sample-barcoded 5' primer and J-beta primers. TCRdb independently ran MiXCR on the 5' RACE reads; one entry per CDR3 protein. This table has hundreds of thousands of distinct CDR3 sequences, about 52% appearing once. Aged roughly 6 to 95, donors were systemically healthy Caucasians from Russia. Total RNA, at least 5 micrograms per sample, was extracted from PBMCs.

The sequenced sample consisted of blood. The chain recombines TRBV9 with TRBJ2-7; D not certain. The receptor was derived from a man aged 55 to 70 in good health. CDR3 residues: CASSVAYGGYEQYF. CDR3 sequence (DNA): TGTGCCAGCAGCGTAGCCTACGGTGGCTACGAGCAGTACTTC.